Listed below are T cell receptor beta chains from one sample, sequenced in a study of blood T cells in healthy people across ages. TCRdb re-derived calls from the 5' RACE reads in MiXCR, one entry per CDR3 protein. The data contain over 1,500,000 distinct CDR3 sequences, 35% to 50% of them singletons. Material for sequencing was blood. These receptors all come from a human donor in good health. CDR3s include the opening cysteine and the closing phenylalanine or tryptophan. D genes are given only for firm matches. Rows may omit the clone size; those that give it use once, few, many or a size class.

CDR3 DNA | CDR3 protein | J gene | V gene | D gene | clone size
TGCGCCAGCAGCCAAGAGCGGAGGGTCGTCAATGAGCAGTACTTC | CASSQERRVVNEQYF | TRBJ2-4 | TRBV4-1 | NA | NA
TGTGCCAGCAGTGAATTTTTTGGGACCGGTAACTATAATTCACCCCTCCACTTT | CASSEFFGTGNYNSPLHF | TRBJ1-6 | TRBV25-1 | NA | few
TGCGCCAGCAGCCAAGATTTGATGCAAGAGACCCAGTACTTC | CASSQDLMQETQYF | TRBJ2-5 | TRBV4-1 | NA | NA
TGTGCCAGCAGTTTAGGAGTGGACAGAGGTAGCAATCAGCCCCAGCATTTT | CASSLGVDRGSNQPQHF | TRBJ1-5 | TRBV28 | NA | NA
TGTGCCAGCAGCTTAGAGCGAGTAGAAGCTTTCTTT | CASSLERVEAFF | TRBJ1-1 | TRBV7-2 | NA | NA
TGCAGCGTTGATACTGTATATCCCTACGAGCAGTACTTC | CSVDTVYPYEQYF | TRBJ2-7 | TRBV29-1 | NA | NA
TGTGCCAGCAGCAAAGTAACGGGGGGCGAGCAGTACTTC | CASSKVTGGEQYF | TRBJ2-7 | TRBV21-1 | NA | NA
TGTGGCAGCAGTTACCTGGGAGCGAATGAGCAGTTCTTC | CGSSYLGANEQFF | TRBJ2-1 | TRBV6-5 | NA | NA
TGTGCCAGCAGTGCACTCGACGAAAAACGGTTTTTT | CASSALDEKRFF | TRBJ1-4 | TRBV12-3/TRBV12-4 | NA | NA
TGTGCCAGCAGCCTTACAGGGAGACAGGGCCACAATGAGCAGTTCTTC | CASSLTGRQGHNEQFF | TRBJ2-1 | TRBV11-2 | TRBD1 | once
TGTGCCATCAGTGATACAGGGTTATGGGACACTGAAGCTTTCTTT | CAISDTGLWDTEAFF | TRBJ1-1 | TRBV10-3 | NA | NA
TGTGCCAGTGCGGGCAGGGGCTGGAATGAGCAGTTCTTC | CASAGRGWNEQFF | TRBJ2-1 | TRBV19 | NA | NA
TGTGCCAGCAGCTTACTAGTTGGGGGGGGCCCGAGAGGAGATGCGCAGTATTTT | CASSLLVGGGPRGDAQYF | TRBJ2-3 | TRBV9 | NA | NA
TGTGCCAGCAGCCACCCTCCTGGACTAGCGGGGGAATACACAGATACGCAGTATTTT | CASSHPPGLAGEYTDTQYF | TRBJ2-3 | TRBV4-2 | TRBD2 | few
TGTGCCAGCAGCAGAAAGTCGGAGACCCAGTACTTC | CASSRKSETQYF | TRBJ2-5 | TRBV3-1 | NA | NA
TGTGCCAGCATCCCTCTTGCGGGGGGGCCCTACAATGAGCAGTTCTTC | CASIPLAGGPYNEQFF | TRBJ2-1 | TRBV12-3/TRBV12-4 | TRBD2 | NA
TGCAGCGTTGTTGGAGGAGGGGGACGCGATCAGCCCCAGCATTTT | CSVVGGGGRDQPQHF | TRBJ1-5 | TRBV29-1 | NA | NA
TGTGCCAGCAGCTTAGGGACAGGGGTGTGGGAGACCCAGTACTTC | CASSLGTGVWETQYF | TRBJ2-5 | TRBV5-6 | TRBD1 | NA
TGTGCCAGCACCCTAGACCGAACCTCTGGAAACACCATATATTTT | CASTLDRTSGNTIYF | TRBJ1-3 | TRBV12-3/TRBV12-4 | NA | NA
TGTGCCACCAGCAGAGATTGGTCCAGCTCCTACGAGCAGTACTTC | CATSRDWSSSYEQYF | TRBJ2-7 | TRBV15 | NA | NA
TGTGCCAGCAGCTTATTCAGCAGGCTGGCCGAGCAGTACTTC | CASSLFSRLAEQYF | TRBJ2-7 | TRBV7-2 | NA | NA
TGTGCCAGCAGTTTAGGCCCAGCAACCCCTGAAGCTTTCTTT | CASSLGPATPEAFF | TRBJ1-1 | TRBV12-3/TRBV12-4 | NA | few
TGCAGTGCTAGGGGAGGGCAAGGCTATGGCTACACCTTC | CSARGGQGYGYTF | TRBJ1-2 | TRBV20-1 | NA | NA
TGTGCCAGCAGTGGGGGACAGGGGGCGAGAGAGCAGTACTTC | CASSGGQGAREQYF | TRBJ2-7 | TRBV7-2 | TRBD1 | few
TGTGCCAGCAGGTACGACAGGGTCTACGAGCAGTACTTC | CASRYDRVYEQYF | TRBJ2-7 | TRBV6-2/TRBV6-3 | TRBD1 | once
TGTGCCAGCAGCATCGGGATCTATGGCTACACCTTC | CASSIGIYGYTF | TRBJ1-2 | TRBV3-1 | NA | few
TGTGCCAGCAGCCAAGATTGGTCGGGGATGGAGACCCAGTACTTC | CASSQDWSGMETQYF | TRBJ2-5 | TRBV3-1 | NA | NA
TGTGCCAGCAGAGGGACAGGGGGCAAATCCTACGAGCAGTACTTC | CASRGTGGKSYEQYF | TRBJ2-7 | TRBV6-5 | TRBD1 | NA
TGTGCCAGCAGCTTGACATCCGTGGATACTGAAGCTTTCTTT | CASSLTSVDTEAFF | TRBJ1-1 | TRBV12-3/TRBV12-4 | NA | NA
TGTGCCACCCGGGCCAGCTCCTATAATTCACCCCTCCACTTT | CATRASSYNSPLHF | TRBJ1-6 | TRBV6-6 | NA | few
TGTGCCAGCAGTTACCGGCTCCAGTACGAGCAGTACTTC | CASSYRLQYEQYF | TRBJ2-7 | TRBV6-5 | NA | NA
TGTGCCAGCAGACACGGACTAGCGGAGGGGAGCTCCTACGAGCAGTACTTC | CASRHGLAEGSSYEQYF | TRBJ2-7 | TRBV28 | TRBD2 | few
TGTGCCAGCAGTTACGGGGGTTACTATGGCTACACCTTC | CASSYGGYYGYTF | TRBJ1-2 | TRBV6-2/TRBV6-3 | NA | few
TGTGCCATCAGTGAGTCCGAGGGCGGGGGCACTGAAGCTTTCTTT | CAISESEGGGTEAFF | TRBJ1-1 | TRBV10-3 | NA | NA
TGTGCCAGCAGCTTAGATGGGGACAGGGAAGCTTTCTTT | CASSLDGDREAFF | TRBJ1-1 | TRBV7-9 | TRBD1 | many
TGTGCCAGCAGCCCGACAGACACCCCGTTATTACTAGCCAAAAACATTCAGTACTTC | CASSPTDTPLLLAKNIQYF | TRBJ2-4 | TRBV9 | NA | few
TGTGCCAGCAGCTTCGCGAGCGGGGGTCTCTCAGATACGCAGTATTTT | CASSFASGGLSDTQYF | TRBJ2-3 | TRBV7-9 | TRBD2 | NA
TGCGCCAGCAGCCAAGTACCCCCAATAACAGATACGCAGTATTTT | CASSQVPPITDTQYF | TRBJ2-3 | TRBV4-1 | NA | few
TGTGCCACCAGGATAAACGGGGGGGCCCTTATGAGGTACAATGAGCAGTTCTTC | CATRINGGALMRYNEQFF | TRBJ2-1 | TRBV24-1 | TRBD2 | few
TGTGCCAGCAGTCCTCCCTTCCGACAGGGGGCCTACGAGCAGTACTTC | CASSPPFRQGAYEQYF | TRBJ2-7 | TRBV3-1 | TRBD1 | NA
TGTGCCAGCAGCTTGGGAGGGCTGGACTATGGCTACACCTTC | CASSLGGLDYGYTF | TRBJ1-2 | TRBV5-1 | NA | many
TGTGCCAGCAGTGGCTGGTCAGACACAGCCAAAAACATTCAGTACTTC | CASSGWSDTAKNIQYF | TRBJ2-4 | TRBV7-9 | NA | NA
TGCAGCGTCGGGAATAACTATGGCTACACCTTC | CSVGNNYGYTF | TRBJ1-2 | TRBV29-1 | NA | many
TGCAGTGCTCAACAGGGGTTCAATGAGCAGTACTTC | CSAQQGFNEQYF | TRBJ2-5 | TRBV20-1 | TRBD1 | NA
TGTGCCACCAGTGAGGATTCCTTTGATGGCTACACCTTC | CATSEDSFDGYTF | TRBJ1-2 | TRBV24-1 | NA | NA